Listed below are T cell receptor beta chains from one sample, sequenced in a study of blood T cell repertoires in COVID-19. Clones were read by immunoSEQ multiplex PCR, and TCRdb kept only the in-frame ones, dropping some. There are a few hundred thousand clones in the sample; 65% to 90% occur only once, and about 7% lies in the top ten. The sequencing sample was made of peripheral blood. The receptors shown here come from a human donor in a cohort sampled during active COVID-19. Each CDR3 is given with its conserved first and last residue.

V gene	J gene	CDR3 length	CDR3 protein
TRBV7-9	TRBJ1-6	15	CASSSRVSYNSPLHF
TRBV4-1	TRBJ2-5	17	CASSTRHTGTGRETQYF
TRBV24-1	TRBJ2-3	13	CATSDLVGVTQYF
TRBV15	TRBJ2-7	17	CATSRALLAGATYEQYF
TRBV19	TRBJ1-5	13	CASSMGQNQPQHF
TRBV30	TRBJ2-7	14	CAWRKLRVGGEQYF
TRBV15	TRBJ2-7	13	CATSTGDSYEQYF
TRBV7-3	TRBJ1-6	14	CASSLWANNSPLHF
TRBV27	TRBJ1-5	18	CASSPGPGQGYSNQPQHF
TRBV27	TRBJ2-3	14	CASLAGDRTDTQYF
TRBV5-1	TRBJ2-1	15	CASSSRDREKNEQFF
TRBV6-5	TRBJ1-5	13	CASSRTGVQPQHF
TRBV19	TRBJ2-7	15	CASSIAGGQPYEQYF
TRBV2	TRBJ2-7	13	CASSVGSSYEQYF
TRBV18	TRBJ1-2	14	CASSPPWQNYGYTF
TRBV9	TRBJ1-3	14	CASSETGVVNTIYF
TRBV12-3/TRBV12-4	TRBJ2-1	13	CASSLSLAGGQFF
TRBV6-5	TRBJ1-6	13	CASSYRGYSPLHF
TRBV14	TRBJ1-1	15	CASSRQGQLNTEAFF
TRBV6-5	TRBJ1-1	12	CASSYMGGTAFF
TRBV24-1	TRBJ1-5	14	CATSDGTGDQPQHF
TRBV7-3	TRBJ2-3	13	CASSLNKRDTQYF
TRBV2	TRBJ1-1	12	CASRTGTTEAFF
TRBV23-1	TRBJ2-7	15	CASSQSGQGSYEQYF
TRBV7-2	TRBJ1-1	12	CASSPTRIEAFF
TRBV7-9	TRBJ2-3	14	CASSLGQSADTQYF
TRBV4-1	TRBJ2-7	15	CASSQSSGDYYEQYF
TRBV6-5	TRBJ2-2	15	CASTTRAPDTGELFF
TRBV7-9	TRBJ1-6	13	CASSSTGDSPLHF
TRBV9	TRBJ1-1	15	CASSVALPPTGDRIF
TRBV12-3/TRBV12-4	TRBJ1-3	13	CASSFGRGNTIYF
TRBV7-3	TRBJ2-1	15	CASSLTLTSGNEQFF
TRBV27	TRBJ1-4	18	CASSPDRPPLPLYEKLFF
TRBV24-1	TRBJ2-2	17	CATSENTGSRDTGELFF
TRBV5-6	TRBJ2-5	15	CASSLGAAFQETQYF
TRBV7-9	TRBJ2-1	14	CASSLAGAYNEQFF
TRBV6-1	TRBJ1-2	18	CASSGVLLGHQKGYGYTF